This TCR beta chain stems from a study of radiation and T cells in renal cell carcinoma. Findings and limits, study-wide: Without pretreatment biopsies, baseline tumor clonotype presence was undetermined.

Sequencing was performed with immunoSEQ multiplex PCR; in TCRdb, only in-frame clones are kept and a portion is missing. The profile shows about 140,000 clones, approximately 82% of them singletons. Trimming cost V 5 bases and J 5 bases, with 13 bases left between them. The CDR3 has 13 residues. CDR1 is SGHRS, CDR2 YFSETQ, per germline. As concerns this clone: Its antigen remains unidentified.

The sample's time point: baseline pretreatment blood. Indicated treatment: 15 Gy SBRT to primary tumor, nephrectomy 4 weeks later. The sample consisted of blood, taken from a patient whose treatment included radiotherapy and nephrectomy. This clonotype was obtained from a woman aged 45-65 years with renal cell carcinoma. The rearrangement uses TRBV5-1 and TRBJ1-1; no definite D call. CDR3 coding DNA: TGCGCCAGCAGGTCGGTGCCTAGGACTGAAGCTTTCTTT. This gives the protein CASRSVPRTEAFF.